This TCR beta chain was found in a study of identical twins. Notes on this clonotype: What it recognizes is unknown.

Germline V gives CDR1 DFQATT, CDR2 SNEGSKA (reference sequence). J gave up 14 bases and V 6 bases, and 15 bases lay outside the gene matches. The CDR3 has 12 residues. Study observations and caveats: Shared out-of-frame alpha sequences (those common to twins) showed excess low generation probability. In drawing conclusions, the study used cross-sectional statistical analysis and did not follow the same donors. Out-of-frame beta sequences exhibited a weaker degree of excess twin sharing.

TCRdb re-called the 5' RACE reads with MiXCR, one entry per CDR3 protein. Of hundreds of thousands of distinct CDR3 sequences in the sample, under 25% were seen once. A further study also used this sample, focusing on yellow fever vaccine responses in identical twins. This second study notes: The T cell response to vaccination in identical twins was reportedly partly convergent and partly personalized.

V and J are TRBV20-1 and TRBJ1-2; TRBD1 matches 7 bases. The clonotype comes from a young woman in good health. The specimen sequenced was CD4+ T cells sorted from blood. CDR3 bases: TGCAGTGCATATTCCGGGACAGAGGCTTGTACCTTC. Translated: CSAYSGTEACTF.